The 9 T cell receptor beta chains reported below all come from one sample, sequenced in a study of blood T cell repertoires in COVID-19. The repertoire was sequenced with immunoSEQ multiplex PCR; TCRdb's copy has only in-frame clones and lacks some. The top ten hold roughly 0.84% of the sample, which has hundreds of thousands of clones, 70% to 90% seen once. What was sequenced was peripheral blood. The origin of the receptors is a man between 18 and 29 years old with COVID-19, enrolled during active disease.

CDR3 DNA: TGCGCCAGCAGCTTGACGACAGGGGTTGTGGAGACCCAGTACTTC. This sequence encodes CASSLTTGVVETQYF. This chain connects TRBV5-1 to TRBJ2-5; 8 positions match TRBD1. This CDR3 spans 15 amino acids. Unmatched junction bases numbered 7, after V lost 1 base and J lost 5 bases. Per the germline V gene, CDR1 is SGHRS and CDR2 is YFSETQ.

The CDR3 DNA reads as TGCGCCAGCAGCATTAGCGGGAGGGCGAATGAGCAGTTCTTC. This codes for CASSISGRANEQFF. The J gene is TRBJ2-1, the V gene TRBV5-1, with TRBD2 identical over 11 bases. CDR3 length: 14 residues. Germline lookup yields CDR1 SGHRS and CDR2 YFSETQ. V shed 4 bases and J 7 bases; nucleotides not matched to a gene: 4. The full variable domain, completed using reference TRBV5-1 and TRBJ2-1, is KAGVTQTPRYLIKTRGQQVTLSCSPISGHRSVSWYQQTPGQGLQFLFEYFSETQRNKGNFPGRFSGRQFSNSRSEMNVSTLELGDSALYLCASSISGRANEQFFGPGTRLTVL.

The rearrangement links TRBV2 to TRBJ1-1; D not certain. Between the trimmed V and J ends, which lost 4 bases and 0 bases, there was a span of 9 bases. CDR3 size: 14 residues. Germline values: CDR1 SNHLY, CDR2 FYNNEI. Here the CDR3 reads CASSALRMNTEAFF. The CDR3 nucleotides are TGTGCCAGCAGTGCACTCAGGATGAACACTGAAGCTTTCTTT.

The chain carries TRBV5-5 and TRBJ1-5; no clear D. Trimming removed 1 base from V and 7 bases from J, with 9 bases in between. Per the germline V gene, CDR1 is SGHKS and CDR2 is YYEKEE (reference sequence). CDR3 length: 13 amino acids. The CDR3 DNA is TGTGCCAGCAGCTTGCTTCCGTCCCAGCCCCAGCATTTT. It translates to CASSLLPSQPQHF. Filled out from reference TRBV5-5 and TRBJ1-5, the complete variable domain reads DAGVTQSPTHLIKTRGQQVTLRCSPISGHKSVSWYQQVLGQGPQFIFQYYEKEERGRGNFPDRFSARQFPNYSSELNVNALLLGDSALYLCASSLLPSQPQHFGDGTRLSIL.

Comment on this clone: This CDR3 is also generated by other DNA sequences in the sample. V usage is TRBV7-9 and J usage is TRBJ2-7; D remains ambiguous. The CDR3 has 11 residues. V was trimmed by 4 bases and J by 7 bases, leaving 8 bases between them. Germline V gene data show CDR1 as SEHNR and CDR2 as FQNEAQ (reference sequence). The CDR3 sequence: CASSSSREQYF. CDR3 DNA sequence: TGTGCCAGCAGCTCCTCGAGAGAGCAGTACTTC. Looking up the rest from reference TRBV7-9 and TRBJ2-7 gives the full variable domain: DTGVSQNPRHKITKRGQNVTFRCDPISEHNRLYWYRQTLGQGPEFLTYFQNEAQLEKSRLLSDRFSAERPKGSFSTLEIQRTEQGDSAMYLCASSSSREQYFGPGTRLTVT.

The CDR3 here is CSASDRVNEQFF. As DNA, the CDR3 is TGCAGTGCTAGTGACAGGGTCAATGAGCAGTTCTTC. This chain uses TRBV20-1 with TRBJ2-1; 7 bases fit TRBD1. Germline V lookup: CDR1 DFQATT, CDR2 SNEGSKA (reference sequence). Trimming removed 3 bases from V and 6 bases from J; junction bases left unmatched: 2. This CDR3 region has 12 residues.

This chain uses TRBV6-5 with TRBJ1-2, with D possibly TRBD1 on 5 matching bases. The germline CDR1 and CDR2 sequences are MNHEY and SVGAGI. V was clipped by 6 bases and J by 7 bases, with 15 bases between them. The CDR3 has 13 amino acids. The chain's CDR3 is CASRSQGRTGYTF. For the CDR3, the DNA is TGTGCCAGCAGGTCCCAGGGTAGGACTGGCTACACCTTC.

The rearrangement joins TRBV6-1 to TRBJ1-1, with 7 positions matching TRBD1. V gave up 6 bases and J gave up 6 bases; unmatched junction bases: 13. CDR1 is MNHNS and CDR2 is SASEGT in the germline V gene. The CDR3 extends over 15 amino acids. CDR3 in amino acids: CASREQDRRSAEAFF. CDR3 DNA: TGTGCCAGCAGAGAACAGGACAGGAGGAGTGCTGAAGCTTTCTTT.

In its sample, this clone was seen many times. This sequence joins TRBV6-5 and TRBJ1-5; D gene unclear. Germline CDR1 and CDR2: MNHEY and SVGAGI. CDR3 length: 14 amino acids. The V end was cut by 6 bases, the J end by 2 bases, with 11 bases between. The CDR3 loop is CASRDYMGNQPQHF. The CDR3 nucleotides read TGTGCCAGCAGAGACTACATGGGCAATCAGCCCCAGCATTTT.